This T cell receptor (beta chain) was identified during a study of T cell clonotyping in hematopoietic cell transplantation. The study, taken as a whole, reports: After transplant, recipient diversity fell while pathologically expanded clonotypes grew through day 180.

V dropped 5 bases and J dropped 11; count of bases not matched to a gene: 3. The CDR3 extends over 11 amino acids. The germline V gene encodes CDR1 SGHAT and CDR2 FQNNGV. About this clone itself: Its matching antigen is unknown.

Sequenced by immunoSEQ multiplex PCR; TCRdb stores in-frame clones only, minus some. The data show about 36,000 clones, over 80% seen once. V is TRBV11-2 and J is TRBJ2-7; TRBD2 matches 10 bases. The TCR sequence derives from a woman in her thirties or forties in good health. Some clones in this sample may be carry-over from other donors' samples. Sequenced: peripheral blood mononuclear cells. The CDR3 DNA reads TGTGCCAGCAGCGAGGGACTAGCGAAGTACTTC. It is translated as CASSEGLAKYF.